These T cell receptor beta chains were read from a single sample in a study of T cell repertoires in cytomegalovirus infection. One entry per CDR3 protein, called by TCRdb with MiXCR from the reads. Of around 750,000 distinct CDR3 sequences listed, 32% are singletons. The antigens these receptors bind are not known. The input for sequencing was cultured CD8+ T cells from PBMCs, taken from culture after CMV antigen stimulation. These TCRs come from a human donor in good health (CMV status not recorded). Some clones in this sample may be carry-over from other donors' samples. Both conserved end residues are part of each CDR3. The D gene is left open where the match is weak. Clone size, where shown, is once, few, many, or a class for clones that have expanded.

j_call: TRBJ1-2
clone_size: .
d_call: .
v_call: TRBV19
cdr3_nt: TGTGCCAGTAGCCCATTCGACGGTGACTATGGCTACACCTTC
cdr3_aa: CASSPFDGDYGYTF

j_call: TRBJ2-2
clone_size: .
d_call: TRBD1
v_call: TRBV12-3/TRBV12-4
cdr3_nt: TGTGCCAACAGCCGTACAGGGGGGAACACCGGGGAGCTGTTTTTT
cdr3_aa: CANSRTGGNTGELFF

j_call: TRBJ1-2
clone_size: many
d_call: TRBD1
v_call: TRBV12-3/TRBV12-4
cdr3_nt: TGTGCCAGCAGTTTAGGGTCGGGACAGGACGATCCACGAAAAGGCTACACCTTC
cdr3_aa: CASSLGSGQDDPRKGYTF

j_call: TRBJ1-1
clone_size: .
d_call: .
v_call: TRBV11-3
cdr3_nt: TGTGCCAGCAGCTTACAGGGCATCAACACTGAAGCTTTCTTT
cdr3_aa: CASSLQGINTEAFF

j_call: TRBJ1-1
clone_size: .
d_call: .
v_call: TRBV6-2/TRBV6-3
cdr3_nt: TGTGCCAGCAGTTACCTGGCAGGGACAACTTACACTGAAGCTTTCTTT
cdr3_aa: CASSYLAGTTYTEAFF

j_call: TRBJ2-5
clone_size: .
d_call: TRBD2
v_call: TRBV11-2
cdr3_nt: TGTGCCAGCAGCGCCCGACTAGCGGGGGGGCTTGAGACCCAGTACTTC
cdr3_aa: CASSARLAGGLETQYF

j_call: TRBJ1-5
clone_size: few
d_call: .
v_call: TRBV6-2/TRBV6-3
cdr3_nt: TGTGCCAGCAGTTACCAGGCCAGAGGCCAGCATTTT
cdr3_aa: CASSYQARGQHF

j_call: TRBJ1-1
clone_size: many
d_call: .
v_call: TRBV7-6
cdr3_nt: TGTGCCAGCAGCCAGAGTCCTAAGGGGATGAACACTGAAGCTTTCTTT
cdr3_aa: CASSQSPKGMNTEAFF

j_call: TRBJ2-7
clone_size: .
d_call: .
v_call: TRBV27
cdr3_nt: TGTGCCAGCAGTGGGGAACGGTTCGACGAGCAGTACTTC
cdr3_aa: CASSGERFDEQYF

j_call: TRBJ1-2
clone_size: few
d_call: TRBD1
v_call: TRBV9
cdr3_nt: TGTGCCAGCAGCGGAGACAGGGGGAAAGGCTATGGCTACACCTTC
cdr3_aa: CASSGDRGKGYGYTF

j_call: TRBJ1-6
clone_size: few
d_call: .
v_call: TRBV6-2/TRBV6-3
cdr3_nt: TGTGCCAGCAGTTACTCTCGAGGAGAGAATTCACCCCTCCACTTT
cdr3_aa: CASSYSRGENSPLHF

j_call: TRBJ1-3
clone_size: .
d_call: TRBD1
v_call: TRBV7-2
cdr3_nt: TGTGCCAGCAGCTTATCAGGGGGCGGATCGGCTGGAAACACCATATATTTT
cdr3_aa: CASSLSGGGSAGNTIYF

j_call: TRBJ2-3
clone_size: few
d_call: .
v_call: TRBV5-6
cdr3_nt: TGTGCCAGCACGCGGGGCGGAGGCACAGATACGCAGTATTTT
cdr3_aa: CASTRGGGTDTQYF

j_call: TRBJ1-3
clone_size: .
d_call: TRBD1
v_call: TRBV2
cdr3_nt: TGTGCCGTGACAGGGGATCGAGAAAACACCATATATTTT
cdr3_aa: CAVTGDRENTIYF

j_call: TRBJ2-4
clone_size: few
d_call: .
v_call: TRBV12-3/TRBV12-4
cdr3_nt: TGTGCCAGCAGTACGGGACTAGCCAAAAACATTCAGTACTTC
cdr3_aa: CASSTGLAKNIQYF

j_call: TRBJ2-4
clone_size: .
d_call: .
v_call: TRBV12-3/TRBV12-4
cdr3_nt: TGTGCCAGCAGTTCCGAGGGGGGGCGTGCCAAAAACATTCAGTGCTTC
cdr3_aa: CASSSEGGRAKNIQCF

j_call: TRBJ1-1
clone_size: many
d_call: .
v_call: TRBV7-2
cdr3_nt: TGTGCCAGCAGCTCTTGGAACACTGAAGCTTTCTTT
cdr3_aa: CASSSWNTEAFF

j_call: TRBJ2-3
clone_size: many
d_call: .
v_call: TRBV7-6
cdr3_nt: TGTGCCAGCACCCCCCGGAGGAGCACAGATACGCAGTATTTT
cdr3_aa: CASTPRRSTDTQYF

j_call: TRBJ2-3
clone_size: .
d_call: .
v_call: TRBV6-1
cdr3_nt: TGTGCCAGCAGTGAGTTGGACTGGAGGGGAGATACGCAGTATTTT
cdr3_aa: CASSELDWRGDTQYF

j_call: TRBJ2-3
clone_size: .
d_call: TRBD2
v_call: TRBV7-9
cdr3_nt: TGTGCCAGCAGCGCAATTACTAGCGGGGGGCTCTCTTTCACAGATACGCAGTATTTT
cdr3_aa: CASSAITSGGLSFTDTQYF

j_call: TRBJ1-2
clone_size: many
d_call: .
v_call: TRBV7-2
cdr3_nt: TGTGCCAGCCTAATTAACTATGGCTACACCTTC
cdr3_aa: CASLINYGYTF

j_call: TRBJ1-2
clone_size: .
d_call: .
v_call: TRBV6-1
cdr3_nt: TGTGCCAGCAGTCACAGGGACTACTATGGCTACACCTTC
cdr3_aa: CASSHRDYYGYTF

j_call: TRBJ2-7
clone_size: .
d_call: TRBD1
v_call: TRBV10-3
cdr3_nt: TGTGCCATCAGGGTAGGGGGACAGACCTACGAGCAGTACTTC
cdr3_aa: CAIRVGGQTYEQYF

j_call: TRBJ1-1
clone_size: once
d_call: TRBD1
v_call: TRBV5-8
cdr3_nt: TGTGCCAGCAGCTCCGTGACCGGGACAGGGAGGCCAGAAGCTTTCTTT
cdr3_aa: CASSSVTGTGRPEAFF

j_call: TRBJ2-1
clone_size: .
d_call: TRBD1
v_call: TRBV12-3/TRBV12-4
cdr3_nt: TGTGCCAGCAGTTCAGCTCAGCGACAGGGGGGTTACAATGAGCAGTTCTTC
cdr3_aa: CASSSAQRQGGYNEQFF

j_call: TRBJ2-2
clone_size: .
d_call: TRBD2
v_call: TRBV7-8
cdr3_nt: TGTGCCAGCAGCCCTTTCACTGGCGGGAGGGTCGGCACCGGGGAGCTGTTTTTT
cdr3_aa: CASSPFTGGRVGTGELFF

j_call: TRBJ1-1
clone_size: .
d_call: TRBD1
v_call: TRBV5-1
cdr3_nt: TGCGCCAGCAGTGACAGGGGGCATACCACTGAAGCTTTCTTT
cdr3_aa: CASSDRGHTTEAFF

j_call: TRBJ1-5
clone_size: few
d_call: TRBD1
v_call: TRBV18
cdr3_nt: TGTGCCAGCTCACCCGGGACAGCTTATCAGCCCCAGCATTTT
cdr3_aa: CASSPGTAYQPQHF

j_call: TRBJ2-1
clone_size: .
d_call: TRBD1
v_call: TRBV18
cdr3_nt: TGTGCCAGCTCAACGACCGGGACAGGGACCTACAATGAGCAGTTCTTC
cdr3_aa: CASSTTGTGTYNEQFF

j_call: TRBJ2-2
clone_size: few
d_call: .
v_call: TRBV5-4
cdr3_nt: TGTGCCAGCAGCTTGGAAGGGGGACCTTACACCGGGGAGCTGTTTTTT
cdr3_aa: CASSLEGGPYTGELFF

j_call: TRBJ2-5
clone_size: .
d_call: .
v_call: TRBV10-2
cdr3_nt: TGCGCCAGCAGTGAGTTCGGGATCCGGGAGACCCAGTACTTC
cdr3_aa: CASSEFGIRETQYF

j_call: TRBJ2-1
clone_size: .
d_call: TRBD1
v_call: TRBV7-9
cdr3_nt: TGTGCCAGCACCAACATACAGGGGGCAGAGAATGAGCGGTTCTTC
cdr3_aa: CASTNIQGAENERFF

j_call: TRBJ2-5
clone_size: .
d_call: .
v_call: TRBV12-3/TRBV12-4
cdr3_nt: TGTGCCAGCAGTAATGAGTGGGAAGAGACCCAGTACTTC
cdr3_aa: CASSNEWEETQYF

j_call: TRBJ2-3
clone_size: .
d_call: TRBD1
v_call: TRBV25-1
cdr3_nt: TGTGCCAGCAGTGAATCAGGCAGGGGGCGGGAAGATACGCAGTATTTT
cdr3_aa: CASSESGRGREDTQYF

j_call: TRBJ2-2
clone_size: many
d_call: .
v_call: TRBV7-2
cdr3_nt: TGTGCCAGCAGCTTATTTGGGGGGATGAACACCGGGGAGCTGTTTTTT
cdr3_aa: CASSLFGGMNTGELFF

j_call: TRBJ2-2
clone_size: few
d_call: .
v_call: TRBV7-9
cdr3_nt: TGTGCCAGCCCGTTAGAGGGAACCGGGGAGCTGTTTTTT
cdr3_aa: CASPLEGTGELFF

j_call: TRBJ2-1
clone_size: few
d_call: TRBD2
v_call: TRBV11-3
cdr3_nt: TGTGCCAGCAGCTCTGGACTAGCGGGGGACCTGTTTTACAATGAGCAGTTCTTC
cdr3_aa: CASSSGLAGDLFYNEQFF

j_call: TRBJ1-2
clone_size: .
d_call: .
v_call: TRBV5-5
cdr3_nt: TGTGCCAGCAGCTGGGGGTTCGAGGAGAACTATGGCTACACCTTC
cdr3_aa: CASSWGFEENYGYTF

j_call: TRBJ1-1
clone_size: .
d_call: .
v_call: TRBV4-1
cdr3_nt: TGTGCCAGCAGCCAGGCCAAGGGGGGTGGCACTGAAGCTTTCTTT
cdr3_aa: CASSQAKGGGTEAFF

j_call: TRBJ1-1
clone_size: once
d_call: .
v_call: TRBV25-1
cdr3_nt: TGTGCCAGCAGTGAATTTAACTACAGGACTGATGAAGCTTTCTTT
cdr3_aa: CASSEFNYRTDEAFF

j_call: TRBJ1-1
clone_size: .
d_call: .
v_call: TRBV19
cdr3_nt: TGTGCCACACGATGGACAGCGAACACTGAAGCTTTCTTT
cdr3_aa: CATRWTANTEAFF

j_call: TRBJ2-1
clone_size: .
d_call: TRBD1
v_call: TRBV6-1
cdr3_nt: TGTGCCAGCATCTCCGCCCCCACCGGGACAGGACTCTACAATGAGCAGTTCTTC
cdr3_aa: CASISAPTGTGLYNEQFF

j_call: TRBJ2-5
clone_size: .
d_call: .
v_call: TRBV28
cdr3_nt: TGTGCCACCAGTGCCCACGAGGGGATAAAGACCCAGTACTTC
cdr3_aa: CATSAHEGIKTQYF

j_call: TRBJ1-1
clone_size: few
d_call: .
v_call: TRBV7-6
cdr3_nt: TGTGCCAGCAGCCCCGGGCCGGAGGAGACCACTGAAGCTTTCTTT
cdr3_aa: CASSPGPEETTEAFF

j_call: TRBJ2-1
clone_size: .
d_call: .
v_call: TRBV11-2
cdr3_nt: TGTGCCAGCAGCTTAGGGTGGGGGCAGTTCTTC
cdr3_aa: CASSLGWGQFF

j_call: TRBJ1-2
clone_size: .
d_call: TRBD1
v_call: TRBV9
cdr3_nt: TGTGCCAGCAGCGCCGGGATGGGACAGAACTATGGCTACACCTTC
cdr3_aa: CASSAGMGQNYGYTF

j_call: TRBJ2-3
clone_size: .
d_call: .
v_call: TRBV6-2/TRBV6-3
cdr3_nt: TGTGCCAGCAGTTACTCAGGGGTGAATACGCAGTATTTT
cdr3_aa: CASSYSGVNTQYF

j_call: TRBJ2-2
clone_size: .
d_call: TRBD1
v_call: TRBV7-9
cdr3_nt: TGTGCCAGCAGCTTAAGGTCGTCAGGGGGCACCGGGGAGCTGTTTTTT
cdr3_aa: CASSLRSSGGTGELFF

j_call: TRBJ1-5
clone_size: few
d_call: .
v_call: TRBV7-8
cdr3_nt: TGTGCCAGCAGCTTAAGAGCGGATAGCAATCAGCCCCAGCATTTT
cdr3_aa: CASSLRADSNQPQHF

j_call: TRBJ2-1
clone_size: .
d_call: .
v_call: TRBV28
cdr3_nt: TGTGCCAGCAGTCCTCGTCGGGCCGATGAGCAGTTCTTC
cdr3_aa: CASSPRRADEQFF

j_call: TRBJ1-5
clone_size: many
d_call: .
v_call: TRBV6-5
cdr3_nt: TGTGCCAGCAGTTACGGGGGCAATCAGCCCCAGCATTTT
cdr3_aa: CASSYGGNQPQHF

j_call: TRBJ2-1
clone_size: .
d_call: .
v_call: TRBV15
cdr3_nt: TGTGCCACCAGCAGCTTTTCAGGGAGCAATGAGCAGTTCTTC
cdr3_aa: CATSSFSGSNEQFF

j_call: TRBJ1-1
clone_size: .
d_call: .
v_call: TRBV2
cdr3_nt: TGTGCCAGCGGATTGGTAACTGAAGCTTTCTTT
cdr3_aa: CASGLVTEAFF

j_call: TRBJ2-7
clone_size: few
d_call: .
v_call: TRBV27
cdr3_nt: TGTGCCAGCAGTCGCCGGGACGGGGAAATCTACGAGCAGTACTTC
cdr3_aa: CASSRRDGEIYEQYF

j_call: TRBJ2-1
clone_size: .
d_call: TRBD1
v_call: TRBV27
cdr3_nt: TGTGCCAGCAGTTTAAGGACAGGACTCTATAATGAGCAGTTCTTC
cdr3_aa: CASSLRTGLYNEQFF

j_call: TRBJ2-1
clone_size: many
d_call: TRBD2
v_call: TRBV7-6
cdr3_nt: TGTGCCAGCAGCTTAAGTAGCGGGGTTAGATCCTACAATGAGCAGTTCTTC
cdr3_aa: CASSLSSGVRSYNEQFF

j_call: TRBJ1-3
clone_size: .
d_call: .
v_call: TRBV6-5
cdr3_nt: TGTGCCAGCAGCGGACCGCTGAGCTCTGGAAACACCATATATTTT
cdr3_aa: CASSGPLSSGNTIYF

j_call: TRBJ1-1
clone_size: .
d_call: .
v_call: TRBV4-1
cdr3_nt: TGCGCCAGCAGCCAGGGGCGGGGAGGGAACACTGAAGCTTTCTTT
cdr3_aa: CASSQGRGGNTEAFF

j_call: TRBJ1-3
clone_size: .
d_call: .
v_call: TRBV7-9
cdr3_nt: TGTGCCAGCAGCCCCCCTTGGAGTGGGAGGGACACCATATATTTT
cdr3_aa: CASSPPWSGRDTIYF